A single sample is the source of the 21 T cell receptor beta chains below, sequenced in a study of neurological immune-mediated disorders. TCRdb re-derived calls from the 5' RACE reads in MiXCR, one entry per CDR3 protein. The sample contains approximately 41,000 distinct CDR3 sequences, 2.5% of which appear only once. The sample consisted of PBMCs. Source of these receptors: a man aged 30 to 45 with multiple sclerosis.

The sample holds many counts of this clonotype. The rearrangement links TRBV11-2 to TRBJ2-5; tentatively, D is TRBD2 (7 bases). Germline CDR1 is SGHAT and CDR2 is FQNNGV. The CDR3 covers 14 residues. V shed 8 bases and J shed 2 bases, with 15 bases lying between them. This CDR3 reads CASARGGIQETQYF. The CDR3 bases are TGTGCCAGCGCAAGGGGGGGGATACAAGAGACCCAGTACTTC.

This clonotype was counted ten times or more. V usage is TRBV29-1 and J usage is TRBJ1-1; tentatively, D is TRBD1 (6 bases). There are 12 residues in the CDR3. Trimming cost V 3 bases and J 8 bases, with 13 bases left between them. In germline, CDR1 is SQVTM, CDR2 ANQGSEA. This CDR3 reads CSVDNRVEEAFF. The CDR3, as DNA: TGCAGCGTTGATAACAGGGTCGAAGAAGCTTTCTTT.

In this sample, this clonotype turned up many times. The rearrangement joins TRBV29-1 to TRBJ2-7, with TRBD1 identical over 8 bases. J lost 2 bases, V lost 5 bases, and 5 bases had no gene match. Germline CDR1 is SQVTM and CDR2 is ANQGSEA. The CDR3 contains 13 residues. The chain's CDR3 is CSVFRDRPYEQYF. The CDR3 DNA follows: TGCAGCGTTTTCCGGGACAGGCCCTACGAGCAGTACTTC.

This clonotype was detected ten times or more. V is TRBV7-9 and J is TRBJ2-7; the match to TRBD1 covers 7 bases. V lost 3 bases and J lost 4; bases outside the gene matches: 3. Germline values: CDR1 SEHNR, CDR2 FQNEAQ (reference sequence). The CDR3 runs to 13 residues. The CDR3 bases are TGTGCCAGCAGCTTCGGACAGGAGTACGAGCAGTACTTC. Translation gives CASSFGQEYEQYF.

Ten or more counts support this clonotype. This sequence joins TRBV27 and TRBJ2-3, with 8 positions matching TRBD2. J lost 4 bases, V lost 6 bases, and 6 bases had no gene match. Germline V gene data show CDR1 as MNHEY and CDR2 as SMNVEV (reference sequence). The CDR3 is 14 amino acids. The CDR3 sequence is CASRPGLEADTQYF. CDR3 DNA: TGTGCCAGCAGACCGGGACTAGAGGCAGATACGCAGTATTTT.

This clonotype was detected many times. The rearrangement links TRBV5-1 to TRBJ1-4, with D hard to call. The ends were cut back, 2 bases at V and 4 bases at J, with 9 bases in the middle. This CDR3 has 14 residues. CDR1 and CDR2 (germline): SGHRS, YFSETQ. The CDR3 DNA reads TGCGCCAGCAGCTTCGCAGGAGATAATGAAAAACTGTTTTTT. Translation gives CASSFAGDNEKLFF.

This clonotype appeared many times. The chain has TRBV10-2 and TRBJ2-2; 7 nucleotides line up with TRBD2. The CDR3 has 16 amino acids. Germline V gene data show CDR1 as WSHSY and CDR2 as SAAADI. Losses at the gene ends were 4 bases for V and 4 bases for J; bases not matched to a gene: 9. CDR3 sequence reads: CASSGGGTAATGELFF. The CDR3 nucleotides are TGCGCCAGCAGTGGGGGGGGGACCGCAGCCACCGGGGAGCTGTTTTTT.

This clonotype occurred many times. V and J are TRBV7-2 and TRBJ2-3; a possible D gene is TRBD1 (6 bases). Germline V gene data show CDR1 as SGHTA and CDR2 as FQGNSA. The CDR3 extends over 16 amino acids. Trimming pared 3 bases from V and 0 bases from J, leaving 13 bases between. This CDR3 reads CASSFRPQGSTDTQYF. CDR3 DNA sequence: TGTGCCAGCAGCTTTCGGCCACAGGGCAGCACAGATACGCAGTATTTT.

The table lists this clonotype with many counts. The chain uses TRBV21-1 and TRBJ2-5; TRBD1, the D gene given by the table, was not confirmed from the DNA. TRBV21-1 is a pseudogene locus. This CDR3 is built from 22 residues. The CDR3 loop reads CASSKEPAGGKWLATDYETQYF. As DNA, the CDR3 is TGTGCCAGCAGCAAAGAGCCTGCAGGGGGAAAATGGCTAGCGACAGATTACGAGACCCAGTACTTC.

This clonotype showed up many times. The rearrangement uses TRBV20-1 and TRBJ2-5; D uncertain. This CDR3 is built from 12 residues. The germline V and J ends were trimmed by 3 bases and 1 base, with 6 bases remaining between them. The V gene's germline CDR1 is DFQATT and CDR2 SNEGSKA (reference sequence). CDR3 in amino acids: CSASGSQETQYF. The DNA for the CDR3 is TGCAGTGCTAGTGGCAGCCAAGAGACCCAGTACTTC.

This clonotype has ten or more counts. This chain uses TRBV18 with TRBJ2-2; 8 bases line up with TRBD1. This CDR3 spans 16 amino acids. Germline assignment: CDR1 KGHSH and CDR2 LQKENI. V lost 3 bases and J lost 2; bases outside the gene matches: 5. The CDR3 sequence is CASSPLGQANTGELFF. The CDR3 DNA sequence: TGTGCCAGCTCACCGCTGGGACAGGCCAACACCGGGGAGCTGTTTTTT.

This clonotype showed up many times. The chain has TRBV28 and TRBJ2-7; 8 bases map to TRBD2. Germline V gives CDR1 MDHEN, CDR2 SYDVKM. This CDR3 has 15 amino acids. V trimming: 4 bases; J trimming: 6 bases; junction bases outside the gene matches: 11. In nucleotides, the CDR3 is TGTGCCAGCAGTTCCCCCAGCGGGAGATTCCTCGAGCAGTACTTC. Translating it yields CASSSPSGRFLEQYF.

This clonotype showed up many times. The chain employs TRBV7-9 and TRBJ2-5; 9 bases fit TRBD2. The V and J ends lost 3 bases and 1 base, in that order; junction bases with no gene match: 3. Germline V lookup: CDR1 SEHNR, CDR2 FQNEAQ (reference sequence). This CDR3 is 15 amino acids long. CDR3: CASSFAAGGQETQYF. The CDR3 DNA sequence: TGTGCCAGCAGCTTTGCAGCGGGGGGCCAAGAGACCCAGTACTTC. The complete variable domain, with remaining parts taken from reference TRBV7-9 and TRBJ2-5, reads DTGVSQNPRHKITKRGQNVTFRCDPISEHNRLYWYRQTLGQGPEFLTYFQNEAQLEKSRLLSDRFSAERPKGSFSTLEIQRTEQGDSAMYLCASSFAAGGQETQYFGPGTRLLVL.

This clonotype was recorded many times. CDR3 in amino acids: CSAGESLAGVSYEQYF. Here the CDR3 DNA reads TGCAGTGCTGGCGAGTCTCTAGCGGGAGTTAGCTACGAGCAGTACTTC. V usage is TRBV20-1 and J usage is TRBJ2-7; 10 bases are a match to TRBD2. CDR1 and CDR2 from the germline V gene are DFQATT and SNEGSKA (reference sequence). This CDR3 region has 16 residues. The V gene end was trimmed by 5 bases and the J gene end by 3 bases; junction bases not matched to a gene: 13.

This clonotype was counted many times. Here the CDR3 DNA reads TGTGCCAGCAGTTTGCGACCGGACAGGAACATTCAGTACTTC. Translating gives CASSLRPDRNIQYF. The rearrangement joins TRBV7-8 to TRBJ2-4; 7 nucleotides line up with TRBD1. The CDR3 is 14 amino acids. J lost 7 bases, V lost 6 bases, and 9 bases had no gene match. Germline loops: CDR1 SGHVS, CDR2 FQNEAQ.

This clonotype has at least ten counts. V gene TRBV7-2 combines with J gene TRBJ2-3, with D perhaps TRBD1 or TRBD2 (5 bases each). V was pared by 4 bases and J by 0 bases, with 14 bases between. Germline-derived CDR1 and CDR2 are SGHTA and FQGNSA. CDR3 length: 16 residues. CDR3 protein: CASSYHGTTSTDTQYF. The CDR3 DNA is TGTGCCAGCAGCTACCACGGGACCACTAGCACAGATACGCAGTATTTT.

Many counts were recorded for this clonotype. This chain joins TRBV5-1 and TRBJ1-2; D unclear. V was pared by 0 bases and J by 0 bases, with 9 bases between. CDR3 size: 15 residues. Per germline, CDR1 SGHRS and CDR2 YFSETQ. The CDR3 DNA reads TGCGCCAGCAGCTTGGGGCCAGAAGCTAACTATGGCTACACCTTC. Translating it yields CASSLGPEANYGYTF.

Many counts were recorded for this clonotype. The gene calls are TRBV18 and TRBJ2-7; D gene unclear. The CDR3 spans 13 residues. The germline V and J ends were trimmed by 4 bases and 2 bases, with 9 bases remaining between them. CDR1 and CDR2 (germline): KGHSH, LQKENI. Here the CDR3 reads CASSRAGAYEQYF. CDR3 DNA sequence: TGTGCCAGCTCACGAGCAGGTGCCTACGAGCAGTACTTC.

This clonotype was seen ten or more times. The chain uses TRBV3-1 and TRBJ1-1; 8 bases align to TRBD1. Germline V CDR1 and CDR2: LGHDT, YNNKEL (reference sequence). J gave up 5 bases and V 1 base, and 6 bases lay outside the gene matches. This CDR3 comprises 15 residues. CDR3 residues: CASSQGQGAGTEAFF. In nucleotides, the CDR3 is TGTGCCAGCAGCCAAGGCCAGGGGGCTGGAACTGAAGCTTTCTTT.

This clonotype was seen many times. The chain has TRBV4-3 and TRBJ2-1; D possibly corresponds to TRBD2 (5 bases). This CDR3 has 14 residues. Deletions cut 1 base from V and 10 bases from J, with 14 bases between. Germline V gives CDR1 LGHNA, CDR2 YSLEER. The CDR3 DNA reads TGCGCCAGCAGCCAAGGGAGGCTCGTTGGGGAGCAGTTCTTC. This encodes CASSQGRLVGEQFF.

This clonotype was observed many times. The J gene is TRBJ2-1, the V gene TRBV10-3, with TRBD2 matching 12 bases. Germline V gene lookup returns CDR1 ENHRY and CDR2 SYGVKD. CDR3 length equals 15 residues. V lost 4 bases, J lost 4 bases, and 2 bases stayed unmatched. The CDR3 here is CAISASGRGYNEQFF. CDR3 coding DNA: TGTGCCATCAGTGCTAGCGGGAGGGGTTACAATGAGCAGTTCTTC.